Presented here are 14 T cell receptor beta chains from one specimen sequenced in a study of post-analysis software for immune sequencing data. General study findings and limits: Comparison of patients with controls showed roughly five TRBV segments more frequent in patients, TRBV5-6, TRBV5-1 and TRBV20-1 among them.

What these receptors recognize is not known. Unique molecular identifiers featured in each of the TCR beta cDNA libraries. TCRdb re-called the PCR reads with MiXCR, one entry per CDR3 protein. The sample consists of some 690,000 distinct CDR3 sequences, over 45% of them appearing once. Sequencing was done on a sample of blood. Receptor source: a girl aged 2 to 9 with multiple sclerosis.

This clonotype was seen a few times. The chain employs TRBV12-3 or TRBV12-4 and TRBJ1-6; D uncertain. The CDR3 has 15 amino acids. Deletions cut 1 base from V and 9 bases from J, with 13 bases between. CDR3 sequence reads: CASSLDRRYSSPLHF. CDR3 DNA: TGTGCCAGCAGTTTAGACAGACGATACTCTTCACCCCTCCACTTT.

This clonotype was observed at least ten times. The chain carries TRBV20-1 and TRBJ2-1; TRBD1 aligns across 8 bases. The germline gives CDR1 DFQATT, CDR2 SNEGSKA (reference sequence). The CDR3 has 13 residues. V shed 3 bases, J shed 9 bases, and the junction held 7 bases outside the gene matches. The CDR3 DNA is TGCAGTGCTAGGGGGACAGGTTGGGGTGAGCAGTTCTTC. It is translated as CSARGTGWGEQFF.

This sequence joins TRBV9 and TRBJ2-3; no clear D gene. CDR3 length: 13 amino acids. Germline lookup yields CDR1 SGDLS and CDR2 YYNGEE. Deletions cut 3 bases from V and 6 bases from J, with 11 bases between. Here the CDR3 DNA reads TGTGCCAGCAGCGCCCGGGCGGAGGATACGCAGTATTTT. This gives the protein CASSARAEDTQYF.

This clonotype was detected only once. V usage is TRBV30 and J usage is TRBJ2-3; TRBD2 might be the D (6 bases). The CDR3 runs 14 residues. From germline, CDR1 is GTSNPN and CDR2 SVGIG (reference sequence). V was shortened by 2 bases and J by 0 bases, with 9 bases between the two germline ends. In DNA, the CDR3 is TGTGCCTGGAGTAGTACTAGCAGCACAGATACGCAGTATTTT. Translating gives CAWSSTSSTDTQYF.

The chain's CDR3 is CASSSPRGAQYF. The CDR3 bases are TGTGCCAGCAGTAGCCCCAGGGGGGCACAGTATTTT. The J gene is TRBJ2-3, the V gene TRBV28, with a weak D call TRBD1 (7 bases). Per germline, CDR1 MDHEN and CDR2 SYDVKM. V was pared by 5 bases and J by 12 bases, with 15 bases between. The CDR3 runs 12 residues. Looking up the rest from reference TRBV28 and TRBJ2-3 gives the full variable domain: DVKVTQSSRYLVKRTGEKVFLECVQDMDHENMFWYRQDPGLGLRLIYFSYDVKMKEKGDIPEGYSVSREKKERFSLILESASTNQTSMYLCASSSPRGAQYFGPGTRLTVL.

This clonotype was counted only a few times. The chain joins TRBV20-1 to TRBJ2-7; 10 positions match TRBD2. The CDR3 has 14 residues. Germline CDR1 reads DFQATT; CDR2 reads SNEGSKA (reference sequence). The ends lost 6 bases at V and 6 bases at J; junction bases unmatched: 11. Here the CDR3 reads CSAEPLAGDREQYF. The CDR3 coding sequence is TGCAGTGCCGAACCCCTAGCGGGAGATCGCGAGCAGTACTTC.

The chain recombines TRBV6-5 with TRBJ2-7; tentative D call: TRBD1 (6 bases). V was pared by 4 bases and J by 2 bases, with 12 bases between. This CDR3 comprises 14 residues. Germline assignment: CDR1 MNHEY and CDR2 SVGAGI. DNA for the CDR3: TGTGCCAGCAGTTGGGGACGGACAGCCTACGAGCAGTACTTC. This codes for CASSWGRTAYEQYF.

The J gene is TRBJ2-7, the V gene TRBV5-1; D uncertain. Trimming pared 1 base from V and 3 bases from J, leaving 11 bases between. Germline values: CDR1 SGHRS, CDR2 YFSETQ. This CDR3 region has 14 residues. CDR3 nucleotide sequence: TGCGCCAGCAGCTTGTCTCAATACCACTACGAGCAGTACTTC. It yields the protein CASSLSQYHYEQYF. Drawing the rest from reference TRBV5-1 and TRBJ2-7, the complete variable domain is KAGVTQTPRYLIKTRGQQVTLSCSPISGHRSVSWYQQTPGQGLQFLFEYFSETQRNKGNFPGRFSGRQFSNSRSEMNVSTLELGDSALYLCASSLSQYHYEQYFGPGTRLTVT.

V usage is TRBV7-2 and J usage is TRBJ2-7; D might be TRBD2 (5 bases). The DNA end favors TRBJ2-5, so the J call may be wrong. The CDR3 has 16 residues. Germline-derived CDR1 and CDR2 are SGHTA and FQGNSA. The CDR3 loop is CASSLDRRVPEETQYF. The CDR3 DNA reads TGTGCCAGCAGCTTAGATCGGCGGGTACCGGAGGAGACCCAGTACTTC.

CDR3 residues: CASSLRTASTDTQYF. CDR3 bases: TGTGCCAGCAGCCTTCGGACAGCGAGCACAGATACGCAGTATTTT. The chain uses TRBV7-8 and TRBJ2-3; possibly TRBD1 for D (6 bases). V was cut by 5 bases and J by 0 bases, with 12 bases left in between. This CDR3 spans 15 amino acids. Looked up from germline, CDR1 is SGHVS and CDR2 is FQNEAQ.

This clonotype was seen only a few times. V and J are TRBV20-1 and TRBJ2-2; D unresolved. CDR1 is DFQATT, CDR2 SNEGSKA, per germline (reference sequence). The CDR3 sequence is 12 residues long. V shed 1 base and J shed 4 bases, with 4 bases lying between them. CDR3 sequence (DNA): TGCAGTGCTAGAGGGCCCACCGGGGAGCTGTTTTTT. It is translated as CSARGPTGELFF.

The rearrangement joins TRBV6-6 to TRBJ2-1; 7 bases line up with TRBD1. The CDR3 sequence is 17 residues long. Germline CDR1 reads MNHNY; CDR2 reads SVGAGI (reference sequence). V lost 4 bases, J lost 3 bases, and 12 bases stayed unmatched. The CDR3 nucleotides are TGTGCCAGCAGTTCCCCGACAGGGTCCCCACTCTACAATGAGCAGTTCTTC. It specifies CASSSPTGSPLYNEQFF.

This chain connects TRBV21-1 to TRBJ1-1; the D call of TRBD1 is as the table states it, not checked on the DNA. TRBV21-1 is annotated as a pseudogene. The CDR3 covers 14 residues. CDR3 sequence (DNA): TGTGCCAGCAGACCACGGGGGCTGAACACTGAAGCTTTCTTT. It specifies CASRPRGLNTEAFF.

This clonotype was detected a few times. The rearrangement uses TRBV7-8 and TRBJ2-1; 8 bases are a match to TRBD2. The CDR3 has 17 amino acids. The junction had 17 bases not matched to a gene; V was cut back by 4 bases and J by 9 bases. Germline V lookup: CDR1 SGHVS, CDR2 FQNEAQ. CDR3 sequence (DNA): TGTGCCAGCAGCTACGGCGGGGGGCTGATTGGGATTACTGAGCAGTTCTTC. Its protein product is CASSYGGGLIGITEQFF.